The next 2 T cell receptor beta chains were all read from a single sample in a study of cytomegalovirus exposure and HLA in healthy donors. The PCR used 60 Vbeta and 13 Jbeta primers. Clones were sequenced by immunoSEQ multiplex PCR, and TCRdb holds only the in-frame ones, with some missing. Counted here are around 94,000 clones, roughly 84% occurring once; the ten biggest clones make up 2% to 2.5%. The sample was PBMCs. These receptors were obtained from a man between 18 and 35 years old in good health and CMV-seronegative.

CDR3 loop: CASSQDFRKGPGNQPQHF. CDR3 sequence (DNA): TGTGCCAGCAGCCAAGATTTTCGTAAGGGGCCGGGCAATCAGCCCCAGCATTTT. The chain has TRBV14 and TRBJ1-5; D is possibly TRBD1 (5 bases). The CDR3 is 18 amino acids. Germline CDR1 reads SGHDN; CDR2 reads FVKESK. The V gene lost 0 bases and the J gene lost 2 bases, with 17 bases spanning the gap.

This chain links TRBV18 with TRBJ1-1, with D possibly TRBD1 on 5 matching bases. The CDR3 has 14 amino acids. V gave up 6 bases and J gave up 1 base, with 12 bases separating them. Germline values: CDR1 KGHSH, CDR2 LQKENI. The CDR3 DNA reads as TGTGCCAGCTCTCTGAAAACAGGGAACACTGAAGCTTTCTTT. As protein: CASSLKTGNTEAFF. The whole variable domain, remainder taken from reference TRBV18 and TRBJ1-1, is NAGVMQNPRHLVRRRGQEARLRCSPMKGHSHVYWYRQLPEEGLKFMVYLQKENIIDESGMPKERFSAEFPKEGPSILRIQQVVRGDSAAYFCASSLKTGNTEAFFGQGTRLTVV.